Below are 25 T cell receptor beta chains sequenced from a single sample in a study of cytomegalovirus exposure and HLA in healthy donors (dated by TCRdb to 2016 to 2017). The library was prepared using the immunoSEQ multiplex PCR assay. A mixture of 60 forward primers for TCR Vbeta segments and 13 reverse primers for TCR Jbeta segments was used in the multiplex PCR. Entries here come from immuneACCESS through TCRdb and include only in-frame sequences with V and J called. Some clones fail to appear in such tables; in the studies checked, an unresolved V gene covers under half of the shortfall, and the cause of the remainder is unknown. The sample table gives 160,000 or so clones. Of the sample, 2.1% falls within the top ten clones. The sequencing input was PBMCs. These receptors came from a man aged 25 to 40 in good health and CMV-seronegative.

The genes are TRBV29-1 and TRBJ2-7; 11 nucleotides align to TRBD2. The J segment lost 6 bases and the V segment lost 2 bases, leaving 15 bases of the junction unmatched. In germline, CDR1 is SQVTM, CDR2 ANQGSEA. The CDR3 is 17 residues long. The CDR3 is CSVETTPSSGRSLEQYF. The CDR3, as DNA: TGCAGCGTTGAAACCACCCCCTCTAGCGGGAGGTCCCTCGAGCAGTACTTC.

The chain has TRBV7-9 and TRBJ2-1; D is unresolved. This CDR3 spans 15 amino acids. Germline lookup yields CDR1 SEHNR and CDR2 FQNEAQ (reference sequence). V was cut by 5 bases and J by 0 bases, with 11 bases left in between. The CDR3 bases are TGTGCCAGCAGCCCCCCGGGTAGCTCCTACAATGAGCAGTTCTTC. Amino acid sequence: CASSPPGSSYNEQFF.

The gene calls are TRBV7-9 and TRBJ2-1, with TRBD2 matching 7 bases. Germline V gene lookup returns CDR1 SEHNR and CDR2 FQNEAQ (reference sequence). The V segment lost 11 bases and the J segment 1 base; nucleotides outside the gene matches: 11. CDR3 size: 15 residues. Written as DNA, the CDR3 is TGTGCCGCGGGGTCGGGGGGAAGATCCTACAATGAGCAGTTCTTC. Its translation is CAAGSGGRSYNEQFF.

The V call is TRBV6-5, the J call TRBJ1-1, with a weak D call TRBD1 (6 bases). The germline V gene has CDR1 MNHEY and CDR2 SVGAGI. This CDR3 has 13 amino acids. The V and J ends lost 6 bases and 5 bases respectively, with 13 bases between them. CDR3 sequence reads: CASSLARGTEAFF. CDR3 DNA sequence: TGTGCCAGCAGCCTTGCCAGGGGTACTGAAGCTTTCTTT.

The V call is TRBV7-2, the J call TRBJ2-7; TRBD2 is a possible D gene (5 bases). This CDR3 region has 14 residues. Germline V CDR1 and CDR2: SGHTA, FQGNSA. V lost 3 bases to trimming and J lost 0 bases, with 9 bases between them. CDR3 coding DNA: TGTGCCAGCAGCTTGAGTAGCGTCTCCTACGAGCAGTACTTC. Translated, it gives CASSLSSVSYEQYF.

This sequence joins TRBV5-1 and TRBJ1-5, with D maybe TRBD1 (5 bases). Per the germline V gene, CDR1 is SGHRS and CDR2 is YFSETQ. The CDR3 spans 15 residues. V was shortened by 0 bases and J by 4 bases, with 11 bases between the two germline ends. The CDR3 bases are TGCGCCAGCAGCTTGGCGGGGGGGGATAATCAGCCCCAGCATTTT. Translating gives CASSLAGGDNQPQHF.

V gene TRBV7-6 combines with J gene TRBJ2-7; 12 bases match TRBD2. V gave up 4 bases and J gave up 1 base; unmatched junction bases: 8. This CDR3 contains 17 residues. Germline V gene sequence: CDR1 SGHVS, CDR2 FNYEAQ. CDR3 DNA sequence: TGTGCCAGCAGCTCCTTTGGACTAGCGGGGATTTCCTACGAGCAGTACTTC. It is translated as CASSSFGLAGISYEQYF.

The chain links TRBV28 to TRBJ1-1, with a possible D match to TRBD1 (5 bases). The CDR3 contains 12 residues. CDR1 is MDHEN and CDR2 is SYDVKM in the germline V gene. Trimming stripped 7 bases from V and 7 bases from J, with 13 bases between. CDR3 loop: CASTVPTVEAFF. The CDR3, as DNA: TGTGCCAGCACGGTGCCGACAGTTGAAGCTTTCTTT.

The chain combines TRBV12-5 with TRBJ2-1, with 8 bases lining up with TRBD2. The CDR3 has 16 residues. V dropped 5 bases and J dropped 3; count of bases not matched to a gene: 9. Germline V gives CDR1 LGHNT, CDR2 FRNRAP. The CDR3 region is CASGPPGTSGYNEQFF. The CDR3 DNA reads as TGTGCTAGTGGTCCACCCGGGACTAGTGGCTACAATGAGCAGTTCTTC. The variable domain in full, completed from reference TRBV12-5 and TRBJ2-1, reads DARVTQTPRHKVTEMGQEVTMRCQPILGHNTVFWYRQTMMQGLELLAYFRNRAPLDDSGMPKDRFSAEMPDATLATLKIQPSEPRDSAVYFCASGPPGTSGYNEQFFGPGTRLTVL.

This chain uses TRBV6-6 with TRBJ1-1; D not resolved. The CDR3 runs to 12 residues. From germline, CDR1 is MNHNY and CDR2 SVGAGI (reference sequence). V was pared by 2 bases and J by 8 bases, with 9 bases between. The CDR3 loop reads CASSYVAKEAFF. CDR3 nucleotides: TGTGCCAGCAGTTACGTTGCGAAAGAAGCTTTCTTT.

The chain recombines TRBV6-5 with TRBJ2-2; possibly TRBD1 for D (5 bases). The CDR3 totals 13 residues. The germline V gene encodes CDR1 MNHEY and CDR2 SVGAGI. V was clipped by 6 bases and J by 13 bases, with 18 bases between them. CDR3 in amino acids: CASRRQTGHGLFF. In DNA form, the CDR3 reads TGTGCCAGCAGAAGACAGACGGGTCACGGGCTGTTTTTT.

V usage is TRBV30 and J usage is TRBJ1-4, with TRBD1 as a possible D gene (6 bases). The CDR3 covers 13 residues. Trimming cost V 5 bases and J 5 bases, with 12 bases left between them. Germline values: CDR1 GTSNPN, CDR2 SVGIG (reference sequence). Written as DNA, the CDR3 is TGTGCCTGGGCAACAGGGCCGAATGAAAAACTGTTTTTT. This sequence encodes CAWATGPNEKLFF.

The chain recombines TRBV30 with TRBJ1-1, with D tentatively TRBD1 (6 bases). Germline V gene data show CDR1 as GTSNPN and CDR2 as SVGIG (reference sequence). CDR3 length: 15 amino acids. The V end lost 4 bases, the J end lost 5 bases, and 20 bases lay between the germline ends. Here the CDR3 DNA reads TGTGCCTGGACCCGACGGGGGGCAGGGGAAACTGAAGCTTTCTTT. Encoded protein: CAWTRRGAGETEAFF.

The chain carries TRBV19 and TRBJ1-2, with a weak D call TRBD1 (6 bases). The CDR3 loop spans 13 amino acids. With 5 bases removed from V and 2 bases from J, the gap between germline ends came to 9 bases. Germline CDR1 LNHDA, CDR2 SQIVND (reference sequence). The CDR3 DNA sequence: TGTGCCAGTAGTCTTACAGGGAACTATGGCTACACCTTC. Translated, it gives CASSLTGNYGYTF.

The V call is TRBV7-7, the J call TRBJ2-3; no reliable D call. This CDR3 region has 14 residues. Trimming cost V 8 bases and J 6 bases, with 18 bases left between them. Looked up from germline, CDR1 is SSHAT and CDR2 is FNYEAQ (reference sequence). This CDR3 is CASGPGLSSDTQYF. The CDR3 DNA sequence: TGTGCCAGCGGGCCAGGCCTTTCATCGGATACGCAGTATTTT.

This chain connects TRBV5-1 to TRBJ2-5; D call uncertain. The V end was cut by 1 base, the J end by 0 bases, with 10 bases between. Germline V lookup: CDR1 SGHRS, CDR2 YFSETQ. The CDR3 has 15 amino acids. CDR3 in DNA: TGCGCCAGCAGCTTGAGCGTCAGTCACCAAGAGACCCAGTACTTC. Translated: CASSLSVSHQETQYF. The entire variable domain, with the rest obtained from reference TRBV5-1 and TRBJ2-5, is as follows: KAGVTQTPRYLIKTRGQQVTLSCSPISGHRSVSWYQQTPGQGLQFLFEYFSETQRNKGNFPGRFSGRQFSNSRSEMNVSTLELGDSALYLCASSLSVSHQETQYFGPGTRLLVL.

Written as DNA, the CDR3 is TGCAGCGTTGCGGGACAGGGAACGGGAAAACTGTTTTTT. It yields the protein CSVAGQGTGKLFF. The chain is built from TRBV29-1 and TRBJ1-4; 9 bases fit TRBD1. Losses at the gene ends were 4 bases for V and 10 bases for J; bases not matched to a gene: 7. The length of the CDR3 is 13 residues. The germline V gene has CDR1 SQVTM and CDR2 ANQGSEA.

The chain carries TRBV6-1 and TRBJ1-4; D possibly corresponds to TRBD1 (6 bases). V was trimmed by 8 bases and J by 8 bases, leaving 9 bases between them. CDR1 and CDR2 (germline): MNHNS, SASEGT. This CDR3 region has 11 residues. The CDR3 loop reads CASFQGEKLFF. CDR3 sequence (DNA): TGTGCCAGCTTCCAGGGGGAAAAACTGTTTTTT.

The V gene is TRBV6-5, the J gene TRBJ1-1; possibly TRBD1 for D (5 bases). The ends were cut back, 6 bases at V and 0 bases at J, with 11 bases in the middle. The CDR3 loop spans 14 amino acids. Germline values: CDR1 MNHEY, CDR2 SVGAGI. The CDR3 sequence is CASSMDTLNTEAFF. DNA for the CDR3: TGTGCCAGCAGCATGGACACACTGAACACTGAAGCTTTCTTT.

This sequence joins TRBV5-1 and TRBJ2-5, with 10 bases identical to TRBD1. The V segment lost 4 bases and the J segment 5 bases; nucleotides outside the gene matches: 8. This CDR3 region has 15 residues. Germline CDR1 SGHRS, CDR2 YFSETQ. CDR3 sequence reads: CASSRLTGGEETQYF. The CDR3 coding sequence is TGCGCCAGCAGCAGGTTGACAGGGGGCGAGGAGACCCAGTACTTC.

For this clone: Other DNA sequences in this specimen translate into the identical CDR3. CDR3: CAISESFIEGADTQYF. For the CDR3, the DNA is TGTGCCATCAGTGAGTCGTTCATTGAGGGGGCAGATACGCAGTATTTT. J is TRBJ2-3 and V is TRBV10-3; perhaps TRBD1 as D (6 bases). This CDR3 region has 16 residues. Germline V gene lookup returns CDR1 ENHRY and CDR2 SYGVKD. The V end lost 0 bases, the J end lost 4 bases, and 14 bases lay between the germline ends.

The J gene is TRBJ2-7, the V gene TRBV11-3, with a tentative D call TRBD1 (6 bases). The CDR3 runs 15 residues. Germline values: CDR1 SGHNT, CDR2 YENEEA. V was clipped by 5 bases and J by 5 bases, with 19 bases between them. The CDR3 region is CASSPNPPRDNEQYF. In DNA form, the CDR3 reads TGTGCCAGCAGCCCAAATCCCCCCAGGGACAACGAGCAGTACTTC.

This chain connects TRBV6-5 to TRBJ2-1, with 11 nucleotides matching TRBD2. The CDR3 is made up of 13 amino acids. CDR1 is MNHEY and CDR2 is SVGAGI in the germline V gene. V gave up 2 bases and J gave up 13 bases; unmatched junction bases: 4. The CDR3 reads CASSYGTSGKQFF. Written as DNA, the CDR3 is TGTGCCAGCAGTTACGGGACTAGCGGTAAACAGTTCTTC.

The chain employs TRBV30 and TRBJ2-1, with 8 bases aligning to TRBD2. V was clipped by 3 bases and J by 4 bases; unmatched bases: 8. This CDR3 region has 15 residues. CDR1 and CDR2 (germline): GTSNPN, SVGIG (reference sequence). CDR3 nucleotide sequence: TGTGCCTGGAGGTCGGTAGCGGGACCATACAATGAGCAGTTCTTC. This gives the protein CAWRSVAGPYNEQFF.

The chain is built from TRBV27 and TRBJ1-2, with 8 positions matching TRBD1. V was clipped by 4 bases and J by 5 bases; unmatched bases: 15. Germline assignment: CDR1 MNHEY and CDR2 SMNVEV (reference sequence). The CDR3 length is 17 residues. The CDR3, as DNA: TGTGCCAGCAGTTCAATCTCGTTAAGGACAGGGAGATATGGCTACACCTTC. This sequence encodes CASSSISLRTGRYGYTF.